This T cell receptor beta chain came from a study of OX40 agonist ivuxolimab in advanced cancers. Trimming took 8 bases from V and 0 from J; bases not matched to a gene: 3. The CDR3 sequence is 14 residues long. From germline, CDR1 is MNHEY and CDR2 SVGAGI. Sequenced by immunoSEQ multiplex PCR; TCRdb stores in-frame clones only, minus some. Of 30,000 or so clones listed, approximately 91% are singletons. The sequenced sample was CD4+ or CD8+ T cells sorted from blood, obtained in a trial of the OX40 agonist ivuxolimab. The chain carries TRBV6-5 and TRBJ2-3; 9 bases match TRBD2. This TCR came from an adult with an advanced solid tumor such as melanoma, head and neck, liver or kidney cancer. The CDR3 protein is CASASGASTDTQYF. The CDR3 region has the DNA TGTGCCAGCGCTAGCGGGGCTAGCACAGATACGCAGTATTTT.